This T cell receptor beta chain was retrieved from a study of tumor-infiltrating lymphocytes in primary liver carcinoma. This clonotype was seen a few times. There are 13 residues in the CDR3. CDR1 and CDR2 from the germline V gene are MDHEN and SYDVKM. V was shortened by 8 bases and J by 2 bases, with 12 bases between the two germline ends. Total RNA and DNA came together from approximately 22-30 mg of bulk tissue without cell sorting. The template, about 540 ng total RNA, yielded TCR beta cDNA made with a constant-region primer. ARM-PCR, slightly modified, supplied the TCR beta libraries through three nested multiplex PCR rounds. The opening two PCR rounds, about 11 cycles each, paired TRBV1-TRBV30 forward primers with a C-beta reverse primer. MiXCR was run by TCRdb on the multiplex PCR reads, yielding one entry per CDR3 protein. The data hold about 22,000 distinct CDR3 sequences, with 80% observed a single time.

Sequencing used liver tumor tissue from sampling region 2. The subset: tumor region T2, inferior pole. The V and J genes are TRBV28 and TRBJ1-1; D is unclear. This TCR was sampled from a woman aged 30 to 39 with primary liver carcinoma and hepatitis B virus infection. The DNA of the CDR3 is TGTGCCAGCGGGCTTTACCCTAACACTGAAGCTTTCTTT. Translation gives CASGLYPNTEAFF.